This passage covers 7 T cell receptor beta chains from one sample sequenced in a study of cytomegalovirus exposure and HLA in healthy donors. Generated by immunoSEQ multiplex PCR, the TCRdb table keeps only in-frame clones and is missing some. The sample yields about 49,000 clones, around 94% seen once. The sample taken for sequencing was PBMCs. These receptors originate from a man younger than 30 in good health and CMV-seronegative.

The CDR3 loop is CASSSPQGTYTF. The CDR3 region has the DNA TGTGCCAGCAGCTCACCACAGGGCACCTACACCTTC. This chain links TRBV7-9 with TRBJ1-2; TRBD1 is a possible D gene (6 bases). The CDR3 covers 12 residues. The germline V gene has CDR1 SEHNR and CDR2 FQNEAQ (reference sequence). The ends were cut back, 4 bases at V and 10 bases at J, with 13 bases in the middle.

The chain recombines TRBV27 with TRBJ2-1, with 9 bases lining up with TRBD1. The V segment lost 4 bases and the J segment 3 bases; nucleotides outside the gene matches: 7. From germline, CDR1 is MNHEY and CDR2 SMNVEV (reference sequence). This CDR3 has 16 amino acids. CDR3 region: CASSSQGALLYNEQFF. The CDR3 DNA reads TGTGCCAGCAGTTCACAGGGGGCCCTGCTCTACAATGAGCAGTTCTTC.

V and J are TRBV4-1 and TRBJ2-1; no firm D call. Deletions cut 0 bases from V and 1 base from J, with 7 bases between. Germline V CDR1 and CDR2: MGHRA, YSYEKL. CDR3 length: 15 amino acids. In DNA form, the CDR3 reads TGCGCCAGCAGCCAAGATCTCGGGTCCTACAATGAGCAGTTCTTC. It translates to CASSQDLGSYNEQFF.

This clone was found a few times. The gene calls are TRBV30 and TRBJ2-1; D is possibly TRBD2 (6 bases). The germline gives CDR1 GTSNPN, CDR2 SVGIG (reference sequence). The CDR3 length is 15 residues. CDR3 bases: TGTGCTTCAAGGTCGGGGGTTAAGTCCTACAATGAGCAGTTCTTC. Translation gives CASRSGVKSYNEQFF.

The gene calls are TRBV4-1 and TRBJ1-5; 7 positions agree with TRBD1. The CDR3 runs 14 residues. The trim removed 0 bases at V and 7 bases at J, leaving 3 bases unmatched. Germline V gives CDR1 MGHRA, CDR2 YSYEKL. The CDR3 DNA follows: TGCGCCAGCAGCCAAGATTCAGGGGGACAGCCCCAGCATTTT. Translated, it gives CASSQDSGGQPQHF.

This chain uses TRBV2 with TRBJ2-5; D is possibly TRBD2 (5 bases). This CDR3 contains 12 residues. Germline CDR1 reads SNHLY; CDR2 reads FYNNEI. Deletions cut 5 bases from V and 4 bases from J, with 8 bases between. This chain's CDR3 is CASSFAGETQYF. DNA of the CDR3: TGTGCCAGCAGTTTTGCGGGAGAGACCCAGTACTTC.

The chain links TRBV19 to TRBJ2-2, with D possibly TRBD2 on 5 matching bases. Trimming cost V 3 bases and J 6 bases, with 14 bases left between them. Germline V gene lookup returns CDR1 LNHDA and CDR2 SQIVND (reference sequence). The CDR3 is 15 amino acids. The CDR3 nucleotides read TGTGCCAGTAGTATCTTAGGGAGAGGTCCCGGGGAGCTGTTTTTT. This sequence encodes CASSILGRGPGELFF.